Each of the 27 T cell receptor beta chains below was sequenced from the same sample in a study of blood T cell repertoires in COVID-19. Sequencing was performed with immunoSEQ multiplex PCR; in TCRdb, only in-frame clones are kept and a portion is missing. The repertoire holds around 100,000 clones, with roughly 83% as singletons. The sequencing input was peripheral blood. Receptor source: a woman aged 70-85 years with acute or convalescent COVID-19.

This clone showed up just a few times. The CDR3: CASSSDRDTEAFF. The DNA of the CDR3 is TGTGCCAGCAGCTCCGACAGGGACACTGAAGCTTTCTTT. The V gene is TRBV13, the J gene TRBJ1-1; 7 bases are shared with TRBD1. CDR3 length: 13 amino acids. Germline CDR1 is PRHDT and CDR2 is FYEKMQ (reference sequence). The V segment lost 4 bases and the J segment 3 bases; nucleotides outside the gene matches: 2.

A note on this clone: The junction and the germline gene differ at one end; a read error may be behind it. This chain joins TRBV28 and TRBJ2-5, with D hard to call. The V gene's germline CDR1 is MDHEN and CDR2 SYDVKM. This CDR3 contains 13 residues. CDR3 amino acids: CASSPRPQGTQYF. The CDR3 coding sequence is TGTGCCAGCAGTCCGCGGCCACAAGGGACCCAGTACTTC.

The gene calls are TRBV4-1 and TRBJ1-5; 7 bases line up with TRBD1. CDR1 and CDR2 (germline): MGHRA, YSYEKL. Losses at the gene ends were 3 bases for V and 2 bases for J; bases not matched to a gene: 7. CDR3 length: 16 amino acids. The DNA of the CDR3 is TGCGCCAGCAGCCAGGAGACAGGGAGCGGCAATCAGCCCCAGCATTTT. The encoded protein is CASSQETGSGNQPQHF.

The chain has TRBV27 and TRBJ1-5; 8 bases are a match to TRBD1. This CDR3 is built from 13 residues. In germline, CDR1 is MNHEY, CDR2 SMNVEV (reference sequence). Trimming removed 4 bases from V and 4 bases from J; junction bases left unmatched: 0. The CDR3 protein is CASSWTGNQPQHF. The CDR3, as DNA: TGTGCCAGCAGTTGGACAGGGAATCAGCCCCAGCATTTT.

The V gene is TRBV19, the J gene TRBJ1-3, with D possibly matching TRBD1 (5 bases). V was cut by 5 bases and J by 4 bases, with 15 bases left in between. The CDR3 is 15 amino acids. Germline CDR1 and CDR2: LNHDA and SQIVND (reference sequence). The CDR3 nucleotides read TGTGCCAGTAGTTCACAAGGGGCGCAAGGAAACACCATATATTTT. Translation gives CASSSQGAQGNTIYF.

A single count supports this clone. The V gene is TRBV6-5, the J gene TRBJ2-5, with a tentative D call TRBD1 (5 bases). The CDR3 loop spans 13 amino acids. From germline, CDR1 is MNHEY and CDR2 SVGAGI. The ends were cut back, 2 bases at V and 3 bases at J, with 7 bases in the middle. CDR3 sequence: CASSYRREETQYF. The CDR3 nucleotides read TGTGCCAGCAGTTACCGCAGGGAAGAGACCCAGTACTTC.

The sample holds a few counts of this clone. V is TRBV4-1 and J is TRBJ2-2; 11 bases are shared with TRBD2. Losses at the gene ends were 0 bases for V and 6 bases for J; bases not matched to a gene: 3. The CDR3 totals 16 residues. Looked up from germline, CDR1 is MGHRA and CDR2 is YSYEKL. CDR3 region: CASSQEPGLAAGELFF. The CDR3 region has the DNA TGCGCCAGCAGCCAAGAACCGGGACTAGCGGCCGGGGAGCTGTTTTTT.

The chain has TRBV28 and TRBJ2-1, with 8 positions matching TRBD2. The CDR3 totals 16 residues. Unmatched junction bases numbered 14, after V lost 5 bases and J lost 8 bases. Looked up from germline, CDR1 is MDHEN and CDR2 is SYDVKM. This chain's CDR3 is CASSTVAGGERYEQFF. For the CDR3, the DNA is TGTGCCAGCAGTACTGTCGCGGGAGGCGAGCGTTATGAGCAGTTCTTC.

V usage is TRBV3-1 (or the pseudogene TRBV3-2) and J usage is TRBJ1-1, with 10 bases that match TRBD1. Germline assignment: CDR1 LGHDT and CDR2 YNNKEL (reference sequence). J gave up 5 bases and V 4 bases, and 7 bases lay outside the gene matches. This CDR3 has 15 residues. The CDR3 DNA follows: TGTGCCAGCAGCCGCCTAGGACAGGGGGGGACTGAAGCTTTCTTT. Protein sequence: CASSRLGQGGTEAFF.

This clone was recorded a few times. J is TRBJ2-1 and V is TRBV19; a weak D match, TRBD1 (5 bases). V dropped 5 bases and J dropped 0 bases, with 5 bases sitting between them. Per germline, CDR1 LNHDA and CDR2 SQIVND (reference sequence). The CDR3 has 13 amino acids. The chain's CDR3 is CASSQGSYNEQFF. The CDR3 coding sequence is TGTGCCAGTAGTCAGGGCTCCTACAATGAGCAGTTCTTC. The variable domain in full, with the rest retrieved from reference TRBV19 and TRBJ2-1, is DGGITQSPKYLFRKEGQNVTLSCEQNLNHDAMYWYRQDPGQGLRLIYYSQIVNDFQKGDIAEGYSVSREKKESFPLTVTSAQKNPTAFYLCASSQGSYNEQFFGPGTRLTVL.

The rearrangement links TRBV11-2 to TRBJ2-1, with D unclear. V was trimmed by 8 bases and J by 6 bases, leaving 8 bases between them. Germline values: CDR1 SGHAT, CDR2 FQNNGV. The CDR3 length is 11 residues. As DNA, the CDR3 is TGTGCCAGCTACAACAGCAATGAGCAGTTCTTC. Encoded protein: CASYNSNEQFF.

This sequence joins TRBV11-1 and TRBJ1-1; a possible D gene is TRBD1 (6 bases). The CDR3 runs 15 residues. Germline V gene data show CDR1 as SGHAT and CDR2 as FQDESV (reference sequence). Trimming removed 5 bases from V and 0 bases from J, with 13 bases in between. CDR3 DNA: TGTGCCAGCAGCCCCCAGGGACACTTGAACACTGAAGCTTTCTTT. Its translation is CASSPQGHLNTEAFF.

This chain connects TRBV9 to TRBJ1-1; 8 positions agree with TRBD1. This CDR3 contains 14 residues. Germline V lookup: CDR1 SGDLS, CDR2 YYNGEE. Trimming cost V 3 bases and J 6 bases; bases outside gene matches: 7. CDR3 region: CASSATYRGSEAFF. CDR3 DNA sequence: TGTGCCAGCAGCGCCACCTACAGGGGGTCTGAAGCTTTCTTT.

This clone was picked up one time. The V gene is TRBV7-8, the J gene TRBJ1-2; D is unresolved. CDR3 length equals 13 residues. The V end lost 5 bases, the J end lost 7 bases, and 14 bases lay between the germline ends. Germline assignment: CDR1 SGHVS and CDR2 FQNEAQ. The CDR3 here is CASSPPAGRGYTF. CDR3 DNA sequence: TGTGCCAGCAGCCCGCCCGCGGGCCGTGGCTACACCTTC.

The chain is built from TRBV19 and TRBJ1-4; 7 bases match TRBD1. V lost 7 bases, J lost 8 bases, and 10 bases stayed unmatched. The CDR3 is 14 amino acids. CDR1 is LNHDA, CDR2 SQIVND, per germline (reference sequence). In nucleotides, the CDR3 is TGTGCCAGTAACCTAGGGACAGCTAGAGAAAAACTGTTTTTT. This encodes CASNLGTAREKLFF.

CDR3 nucleotide sequence: TGTGCCAGCAGCCAAGGACAGGGAACGTCCCGTCTATATTTT. Encoded protein: CASSQGQGTSRLYF. The V call is TRBV3-1 (or the pseudogene TRBV3-2), the J call TRBJ1-3; 7 nucleotides line up with TRBD1. The CDR3 consists of 14 residues. CDR1 is LGHDT and CDR2 is YNNKEL in the germline V gene (reference sequence). Trimming at V came to 1 base and at J to 14 bases, leaving 11 bases not matched to a gene.

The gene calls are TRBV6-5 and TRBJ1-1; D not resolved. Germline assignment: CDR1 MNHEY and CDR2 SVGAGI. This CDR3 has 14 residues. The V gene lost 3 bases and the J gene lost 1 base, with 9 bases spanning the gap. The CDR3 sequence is CASSYGGRNTEAFF. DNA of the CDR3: TGTGCCAGCAGTTATGGAGGGAGGAACACTGAAGCTTTCTTT.

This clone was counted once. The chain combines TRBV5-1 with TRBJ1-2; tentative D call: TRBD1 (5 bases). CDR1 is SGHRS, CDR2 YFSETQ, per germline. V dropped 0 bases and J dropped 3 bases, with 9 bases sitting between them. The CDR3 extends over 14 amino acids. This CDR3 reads CASSLAGGDYGYTF. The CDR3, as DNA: TGCGCCAGCAGCTTGGCCGGGGGGGACTATGGCTACACCTTC.

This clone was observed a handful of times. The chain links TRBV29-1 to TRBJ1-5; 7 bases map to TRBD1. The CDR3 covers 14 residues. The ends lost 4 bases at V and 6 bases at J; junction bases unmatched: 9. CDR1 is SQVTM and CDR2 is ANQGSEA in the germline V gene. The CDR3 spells CSVAGRGTGQPQHF. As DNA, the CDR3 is TGCAGCGTTGCCGGCAGGGGGACGGGTCAGCCCCAGCATTTT.

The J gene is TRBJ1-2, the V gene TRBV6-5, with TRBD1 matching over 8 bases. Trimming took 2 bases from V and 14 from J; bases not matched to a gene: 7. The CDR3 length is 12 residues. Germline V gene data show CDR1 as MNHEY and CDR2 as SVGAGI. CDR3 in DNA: TGTGCCAGCAGTTACCCCGGACAGGGAAGGACCTTC. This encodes CASSYPGQGRTF.

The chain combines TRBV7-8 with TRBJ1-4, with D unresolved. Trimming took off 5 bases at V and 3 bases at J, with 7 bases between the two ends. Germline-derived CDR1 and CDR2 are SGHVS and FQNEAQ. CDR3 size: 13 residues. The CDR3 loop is CASSRTANEKLFF. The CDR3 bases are TGTGCCAGCAGCCGAACAGCTAATGAAAAACTGTTTTTT. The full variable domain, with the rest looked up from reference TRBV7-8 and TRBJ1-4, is GAGVSQSPRYKVAKRGQDVALRCDPISGHVSLFWYQQALGQGPEFLTYFQNEAQLDKSGLPSDRFFAERPEGSVSTLKIQRTQQEDSAVYLCASSRTANEKLFFGSGTQLSVL.

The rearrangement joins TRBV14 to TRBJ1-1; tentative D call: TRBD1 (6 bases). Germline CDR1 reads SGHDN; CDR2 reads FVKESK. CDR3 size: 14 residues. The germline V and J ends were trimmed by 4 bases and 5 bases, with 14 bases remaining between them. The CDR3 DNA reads TGTGCCAGCAGCCGCCTCGGGGGGCAGACTGAAGCTTTCTTT. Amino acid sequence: CASSRLGGQTEAFF.

DNA of the CDR3: TGTGCCAGCAGGACCGGGACAGGGGGCACCGGGGAGCTGTTTTTT. It specifies CASRTGTGGTGELFF. The V call is TRBV6-5, the J call TRBJ2-2; TRBD1 agrees at 11 bases. From germline, CDR1 is MNHEY and CDR2 SVGAGI. The CDR3 is 15 amino acids. The V segment lost 6 bases and the J segment 4 bases; nucleotides outside the gene matches: 4.

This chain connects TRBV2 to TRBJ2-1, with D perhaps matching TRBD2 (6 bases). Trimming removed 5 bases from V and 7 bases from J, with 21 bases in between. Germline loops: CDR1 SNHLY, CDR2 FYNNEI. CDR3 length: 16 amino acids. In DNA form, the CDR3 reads TGTGCCAGCAGTAATTTTGGGGGACTCGTCGGTAATGAGCAGTTCTTC. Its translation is CASSNFGGLVGNEQFF.

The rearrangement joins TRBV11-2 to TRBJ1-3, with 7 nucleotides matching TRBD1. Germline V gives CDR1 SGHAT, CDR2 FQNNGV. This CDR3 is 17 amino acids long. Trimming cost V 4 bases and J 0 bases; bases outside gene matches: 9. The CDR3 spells CASSSRQGISSGNTIYF. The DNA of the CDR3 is TGTGCCAGCAGCTCACGACAGGGAATCTCCTCTGGAAACACCATATATTTT.

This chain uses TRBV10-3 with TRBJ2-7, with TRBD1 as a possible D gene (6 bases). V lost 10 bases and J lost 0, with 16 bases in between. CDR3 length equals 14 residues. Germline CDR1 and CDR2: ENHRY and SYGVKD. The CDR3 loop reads CATSDRAFSYEQYF. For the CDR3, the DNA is TGTGCCACTTCGGACAGAGCTTTCTCCTACGAGCAGTACTTC.

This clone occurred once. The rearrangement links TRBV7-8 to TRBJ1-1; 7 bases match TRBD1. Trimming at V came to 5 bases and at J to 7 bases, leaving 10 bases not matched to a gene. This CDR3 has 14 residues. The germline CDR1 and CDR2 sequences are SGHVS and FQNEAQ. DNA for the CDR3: TGTGCCAGCAGCCGCGGACAGGAGGTTTATGAAGCTTTCTTT. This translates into CASSRGQEVYEAFF.